These 3 T cell receptor beta chains originate from one sample sequenced in a study of cytomegalovirus exposure and HLA in healthy donors. The PCR was carried out with 60 Vbeta primers and 13 Jbeta primers. Sequencing was performed with immunoSEQ multiplex PCR; in TCRdb, only in-frame clones are kept and a portion is missing. The sample shows about 180,000 clones, roughly four fifths of them seen only once. The sequencing input was PBMCs. The receptors here all came from a man between 18 and 29 years old in good health and CMV-seronegative.

The CDR3 spells CASSTGTGGREEQYF. As DNA, the CDR3 is TGTGCCAGTAGTACCGGGACAGGGGGAAGAGAAGAGCAGTACTTC. The chain links TRBV19 to TRBJ2-7, with 11 bases identical to TRBD1. Trimming removed 4 bases from V and 7 bases from J; junction bases left unmatched: 9. The V gene's germline CDR1 is LNHDA and CDR2 SQIVND (reference sequence). The CDR3 spans 15 residues. Full variable domain (rest looked up from reference TRBV19 and TRBJ2-7): DGGITQSPKYLFRKEGQNVTLSCEQNLNHDAMYWYRQDPGQGLRLIYYSQIVNDFQKGDIAEGYSVSREKKESFPLTVTSAQKNPTAFYLCASSTGTGGREEQYFGPGTRLTVT.

The CDR3 DNA is TGTGCCAGCAGTTACTCTGGGCCAGGAAAACAAGAGACCCAGTACTTC. Translated: CASSYSGPGKQETQYF. The V gene is TRBV6-5, the J gene TRBJ2-5; no clear D. CDR1 and CDR2 (germline): MNHEY, SVGAGI. Between the trimmed V and J ends, which lost 0 bases and 2 bases, there was a span of 13 bases. This CDR3 is built from 16 residues.

The chain carries TRBV6-1 and TRBJ1-4; no firm D call. Germline-derived CDR1 and CDR2 are MNHNS and SASEGT. The ends were cut back, 4 bases at V and 8 bases at J, with 8 bases in the middle. The CDR3 runs to 12 residues. The CDR3 protein is CASSASGEKLFF. As DNA, the CDR3 is TGTGCCAGCAGTGCGAGCGGAGAAAAACTGTTTTTT.